This TCR beta chain was captured by sequencing in a study of beta chain features in type 1 diabetes. Overall study: Age, gender and cell yields were similar between patients and healthy donors. Whole-study results and caveats: Moderate yet significant TCRB CDR3 shortening was seen in Type 1 diabetes patients in all four CD4+ subsets.

Every bit of the isolated RNA underwent reverse transcription, so sequencing read expressed TCRB transcripts. Here immunoSEQ multiplex PCR was the method, and the copy in TCRdb shows in-frame clones only, minus some. The table lists 250,000 to 300,000 clones, about 23% of them singletons. Concerning this clone itself: No antigen is known for it.

Sequencing was performed on naive CD4+ T cells from blood. This TCR came from a woman aged 30 to 39 with type 1 diabetes.

This CDR3 is CAITDTQKNTEAFF. CDR3 DNA: TGTGCCATCACCGATACCCAGAAGAACACTGAAGCTTTCTTT. The chain uses TRBV10-3 and TRBJ1-1, with D uncertain. Trimming took 7 bases from V and 1 from J, leaving 13 bases between them. CDR3 length equals 14 residues. Germline assignment: CDR1 ENHRY and CDR2 SYGVKD.